A selection of T cell receptor beta chains follows, all from one sample in a study of control samples from healthy donors and cancer patients. The table came from immunoSEQ multiplex PCR; TCRdb's copy has only in-frame clones and leaves some out. The sample has tens of thousands of clones, around 87% seen once. Input material: PBMCs. Every receptor here comes from a woman between 50 and 59 years old with head and neck cancer. The CDR3 runs from the conserved cysteine through the conserved F or W.

v_gene,j_gene,CDR3aa
TRBV24-1,TRBJ2-1,CATSRIRGDEQFF
TRBV6-1,TRBJ1-2,CASSEELGKPGYGYTF
TRBV29-1,TRBJ1-2,CSVEGGTGLNYGYTF
TRBV6-5,TRBJ2-7,CATRGQGAGEQYF
TRBV28,TRBJ1-4,CASDSVTNEKLFF
TRBV9,TRBJ2-5,CASSVEEGRETQYF
TRBV28,TRBJ2-2,CASSSGQGNTGELFF
TRBV5-1,TRBJ2-3,CASSLAIPGGTDTQYF
TRBV27,TRBJ1-3,CASMAPGNTIYF
TRBV29-1,TRBJ2-1,CSVESRRGGHEQFF
TRBV30,TRBJ2-1,CAWKIAGNYNNEQFF
TRBV14,TRBJ1-4,CASSGSGAASNEKLFF
TRBV28,TRBJ2-1,CASSGTGVIYNEQFF
TRBV30,TRBJ1-1,CAWIVGDTEAFF
TRBV7-2,TRBJ2-5,CASSLGGGGEETQYF
TRBV7-6,TRBJ2-5,CASSNQGPLAGVSQETQYF
TRBV3-1/TRBV3-2,TRBJ2-2,CASSQVRPSGDTGELFF
TRBV29-1,TRBJ2-2,CSVDTGTANTGELFF
TRBV5-6,TRBJ1-2,CASSPTGDYANYGYTF
TRBV27,TRBJ2-3,CASSLEGGADTQYF
TRBV30,TRBJ1-6,CASTPNEGGNSPLHF
TRBV7-9,TRBJ2-3,CASSLAGTGTDTQYF
TRBV10-2,TRBJ2-3,CASRDPSGHTDTQYF
TRBV9,TRBJ2-6,CASSALQGSTGANVLTF
TRBV9,TRBJ2-3,CASSVGLVGTDTQYF
TRBV5-8,TRBJ2-7,CASSLGGPTSGGPYEQYF
TRBV28,TRBJ1-6,CASSLTEDNSPLHF
TRBV30,TRBJ1-5,CAWTPEGNQPQHF
TRBV19,TRBJ2-1,CASRIGVSAGEQFF
TRBV19,TRBJ2-7,CASSTTGRELSEQYF
TRBV2,TRBJ2-7,CASTPSRDEQYF
TRBV5-1,TRBJ2-3,CASSFRLAGSLADTQYF
TRBV28,TRBJ1-1,CASSLTGNTEAFF
TRBV7-9,TRBJ2-5,CASSSRGGETQYF
TRBV11-2,TRBJ1-2,CASSLGQEQIIYGYTF
TRBV24-1,TRBJ2-3,CATSGSGVIKYF
TRBV5-4,TRBJ1-6,CASSLGGYSPLHF
TRBV18,TRBJ2-5,CASSPVQETQYF
TRBV30,TRBJ1-4,CAWRRDTAVGKLFF
TRBV27,TRBJ2-7,CASRRGILSYEQYF
TRBV28,TRBJ2-5,CASSLEETQYF
TRBV28,TRBJ1-5,CASSLVGKNQPQHF